The 8 T cell receptor beta chains below all came from one sample that was sequenced in a study of blood T cell repertoires in COVID-19 (dated by TCRdb to about 2020). The protocol used for the library was the immunoSEQ multiplex PCR assay. This immuneACCESS table, as held by TCRdb, lists in-frame sequences with V and J called but not all clones. Of the missing ones, under half trace to an unresolved V gene in checked studies; the others have no known cause. This sample gives roughly 26,000 clones in total; 92% of them show up just once. The ten most abundant clones make up approximately 2.9% of the sample. The sequenced material came from peripheral blood. The receptors derive from a human donor in a cohort sampled during active COVID-19.

The chain uses TRBV29-1 and TRBJ1-2; 8 positions match TRBD1. V was pared by 6 bases and J by 8 bases, with 5 bases of the junction left unmatched. The CDR3 runs to 11 residues. Germline-derived CDR1 and CDR2 are SQVTM and ANQGSEA. This CDR3 is CSVLTGVGYTF. For the CDR3, the DNA is TGCAGCGTGCTGACAGGGGTCGGCTACACCTTC.

The chain links TRBV5-1 to TRBJ1-4; TRBD1 matches at 7 bases. V trimming: 3 bases; J trimming: 0 bases; junction bases outside the gene matches: 2. CDR3 length equals 15 residues. CDR1 and CDR2 from the germline V gene are SGHRS and YFSETQ. The CDR3, as DNA: TGCGCCAGCAGCTCAACAGGGGCAACTAATGAAAAACTGTTTTTT. It yields the protein CASSSTGATNEKLFF. Variable domain in full (rest from reference TRBV5-1 and TRBJ1-4): KAGVTQTPRYLIKTRGQQVTLSCSPISGHRSVSWYQQTPGQGLQFLFEYFSETQRNKGNFPGRFSGRQFSNSRSEMNVSTLELGDSALYLCASSSTGATNEKLFFGSGTQLSVL.

The chain is built from TRBV7-6 and TRBJ2-3; the D gene is possibly TRBD2 (6 bases). Trimming pared 5 bases from V and 5 bases from J, leaving 17 bases between. This CDR3 is built from 15 residues. CDR1 is SGHVS, CDR2 FNYEAQ, per germline. CDR3 nucleotides: TGTGCCAGCAGCCAAAGGGTTGGAGGGGAAGATACGCAGTATTTT. Amino acid sequence: CASSQRVGGEDTQYF.

The chain joins TRBV5-1 to TRBJ2-1; TRBD2 matches 15 bases. Per germline, CDR1 SGHRS and CDR2 YFSETQ. The CDR3 is made up of 16 amino acids. V gave up 4 bases and J gave up 4 bases; unmatched junction bases: 3. CDR3 bases: TGCGCCAGCAGCAAGGGACTAGCGGGGGGATACAATGAGCAGTTCTTC. The encoded protein is CASSKGLAGGYNEQFF.

The chain couples TRBV18 to TRBJ1-2, with D possibly matching TRBD1 (6 bases). Trimming left V 3 bases short and J 3 bases short, with 8 bases between. CDR3 length: 13 residues. The germline V gene encodes CDR1 KGHSH and CDR2 LQKENI. This CDR3 reads CASSPEGDYGYTF. Here the CDR3 DNA reads TGTGCCAGCTCACCTGAGGGGGACTATGGCTACACCTTC.

J is TRBJ2-1 and V is TRBV9; TRBD2 aligns across 7 bases. J was trimmed by 0 bases and V by 0 bases; bases with no gene match: 0. Germline V gene sequence: CDR1 SGDLS, CDR2 YYNGEE. CDR3 length equals 15 residues. The CDR3 sequence: CASSVAGGSYNEQFF. CDR3 bases: TGTGCCAGCAGCGTAGCGGGGGGCTCCTACAATGAGCAGTTCTTC.

The chain has TRBV11-3 and TRBJ1-1; the D gene is possibly TRBD1 (6 bases). The CDR3 covers 16 residues. V dropped 5 bases and J dropped 4 bases, with 20 bases sitting between them. Germline CDR1 reads SGHNT; CDR2 reads YENEEA. The CDR3 DNA follows: TGTGCCAGCAGCCCACGACAGGACCCCTCGGTCACTGAAGCTTTCTTT. It translates to CASSPRQDPSVTEAFF.

J is TRBJ2-3 and V is TRBV18, with 9 bases that match TRBD2. The CDR3 runs 16 residues. The germline V gene has CDR1 KGHSH and CDR2 LQKENI. Trimming cost V 2 bases and J 4 bases; bases outside gene matches: 7. CDR3 nucleotides: TGTGCCAGCTCACCAAGAGGCGGGGGGGCCGCAGATACGCAGTATTTT. Protein product: CASSPRGGGAADTQYF.